This T cell receptor (beta chain) is from a study of response to subunit inactivated influenza vaccine (dated by TCRdb to 2017 to 2018). Context from the whole study: Deep quantitative profiling of the T cell receptor repertoire was used in the study to follow responses to a trivalent subunit inactivated influenza vaccine. What the work shows at the level of the full study, not this receptor alone: The authors suggested that each seasonal influenza vaccination may recruit only a limited number of new T cells.

Libraries were built with RT-PCR. Sequencing instrument: Illumina HiSeq 2500. The raw public data were reprocessed by TCRdb itself: fastp quality trimming at Q25, MiXCR clonotype calling, in-frame beta chains only. Entries that share a CDR3 protein sequence are merged under the most common genes and DNA. The sample table holds fewer than 250,000 distinct CDR3 sequences, of which roughly 14% were seen once. The top ten clones comprise about 25% of the sample. On this clonotype: Its antigen has not been determined. Base quality data are lacking; no much larger clone is found one base away.

Material: CD8+ T cells sorted from PBMCs, obtained 5 days after vaccination. This clonotype was sampled from a man aged 50-60 years who received an inactivated influenza vaccine. Donor details come from another sample of the same person, matched by shared clones.

Here is the DNA: TGTGCCAGCAGTGCTATGACAGGACCCTACGAGCAGTACTTC. It encodes CASSAMTGPYEQYF. The sequence links TRBV28 to TRBJ2-7; TRBD1 could be the D gene, as 6 bases match. The CDR3 numbers 14 residues from cysteine through phenylalanine. The only DNA kept is the CDR3, 42 bases in frame from the first base. The germline V gene encodes CDR1 MDHEN and CDR2 SYDVKM. V is clipped by 5 bases and J by 2 bases, and the sequence between their germline boundaries is 13 bases long. Reference TRBV28 and TRBJ2-7 proteins supply the regions before and after the CDR3; the full variable domain is: DVKVTQSSRYLVKRTGEKVFLECVQDMDHENMFWYRQDPGLGLRLIYFSYDVKMKEKGDIPEGYSVSREKKERFSLILESASTNQTSMYLCASSAMTGPYEQYFGPGTRLTVT.